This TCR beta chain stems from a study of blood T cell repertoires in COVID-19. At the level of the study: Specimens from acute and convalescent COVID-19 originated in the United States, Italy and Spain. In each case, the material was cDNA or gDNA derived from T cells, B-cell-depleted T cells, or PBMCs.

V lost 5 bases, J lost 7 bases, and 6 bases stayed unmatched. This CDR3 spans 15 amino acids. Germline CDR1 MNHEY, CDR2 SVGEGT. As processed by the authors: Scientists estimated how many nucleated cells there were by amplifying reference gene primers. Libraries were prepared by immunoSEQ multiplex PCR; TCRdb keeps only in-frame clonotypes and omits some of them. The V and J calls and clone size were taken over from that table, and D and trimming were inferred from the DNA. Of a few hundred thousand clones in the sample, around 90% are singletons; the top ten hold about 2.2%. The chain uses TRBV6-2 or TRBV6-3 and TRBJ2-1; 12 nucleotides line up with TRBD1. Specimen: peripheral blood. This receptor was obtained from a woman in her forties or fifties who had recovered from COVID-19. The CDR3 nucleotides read TGTGCCAGCAGTCAGGGACAGGGGGCGAGAAATGAGCAGTTCTTC. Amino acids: CASSQGQGARNEQFF.